This T cell receptor beta chain was retrieved from a study of tumour-infiltrating T cells in Burkitt lymphoma (TCRdb year 2020). Study-wide context: All epidemiological subtypes of Burkitt lymphoma were represented in the cohort, which was made up of 82 patients. TCR repertoire data were correlated with clinical outcome; productive clonality predicted overall and progression-free survival, independent of established prognosticators including age at diagnosis. On the study overall, not on this receptor specifically: Several public clonotypes were found to be shared across numerous Burkitt lymphoma patients, which suggests a shared tumour neoantigen selection that is absent from diffuse large B-cell lymphoma.

As to this clone: The antigen it binds to is not known. Per-base quality was not reported, and no clone a single base away is much larger than it.

The method behind the library was the immunoSEQ multiplex PCR assay. The table comes from immuneACCESS by way of TCRdb, which keeps in-frame sequences with V and J called. Part of the clones is missing from these tables; in studies checked, under half for an unresolved V gene and the rest for unknown reasons. The sample data list approximately 4,200 clones, and 11% to 15% of these were observed just once. 21% of the sample is in the top ten clones. Clipping removes 3 bases from V and 4 bases from J, with 11 as the unmatched junction base count. Per the germline V gene, KGHSH is the CDR1 and LQKENI is the CDR2. The CDR3 measures 17 amino acids from cysteine to phenylalanine. Here the CDR3 DNA is all that survives: 51 bases in frame from base 1.

Input material: tumor tissue. The receptor was isolated from a human donor with Burkitt lymphoma. Here the chain combines TRBV18 and TRBJ2-1; TRBD1 agrees with 8 junctional bases. Read as DNA, the sequence is TGTGCCAGCTCACCTCACTTCACCAGGACAGGGTACAATGAGCAGTTCTTC. This sequence encodes CASSPHFTRTGYNEQFF.